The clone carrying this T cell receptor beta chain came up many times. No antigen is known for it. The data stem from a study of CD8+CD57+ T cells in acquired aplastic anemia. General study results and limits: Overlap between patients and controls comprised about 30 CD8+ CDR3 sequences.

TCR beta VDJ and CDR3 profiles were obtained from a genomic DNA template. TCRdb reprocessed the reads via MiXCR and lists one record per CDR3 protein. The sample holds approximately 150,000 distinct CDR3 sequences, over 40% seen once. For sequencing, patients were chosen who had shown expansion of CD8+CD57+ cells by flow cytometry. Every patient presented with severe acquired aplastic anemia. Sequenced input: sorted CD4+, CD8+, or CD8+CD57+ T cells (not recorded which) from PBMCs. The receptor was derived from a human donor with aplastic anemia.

Written as DNA, the CDR3 is TGTGCCAGCAGCTCGCTAGGGGACTCCTACGAGCAGTACTTC. It yields the protein CASSSLGDSYEQYF. V gene TRBV7-2 combines with J gene TRBJ2-7; weak D call: TRBD1 (5 bases). Trimming left V 4 bases short and J 0 bases short, with 10 bases between. This CDR3 spans 14 amino acids. CDR1 and CDR2 from the germline V gene are SGHTA and FQGNSA.